The 13 T cell receptor beta chains reported below all come from one sample, sequenced in a study of cytomegalovirus exposure and HLA in healthy donors. PCR was performed using 60 Vbeta and 13 Jbeta primers. The repertoire was sequenced with immunoSEQ multiplex PCR; TCRdb's copy has only in-frame clones and lacks some. This sample carries 150,000 or so clones, around three quarters of them seen once, and the ten largest clones take roughly 1%. Input material: PBMCs. These receptors were collected from a middle-aged woman in good health and CMV-seronegative.

The chain carries TRBV7-3 and TRBJ2-3; 7 bases agree with TRBD1. With V trimmed by 5 bases and J by 4 bases, 3 bases remained unmatched. Germline CDR1 is SGHTA and CDR2 is FQGTGA. The CDR3 sequence is 13 residues long. The CDR3, as DNA: TGTGCCAGCAGCAAGACAGGGTCAGATACGCAGTATTTT. Translated: CASSKTGSDTQYF. Full variable domain (remainder filled in from reference TRBV7-3 and TRBJ2-3): GAGVSQTPSNKVTEKGKYVELRCDPISGHTALYWYRQSLGQGPEFLIYFQGTGAADDSGLPNDRFFAVRPEGSVSTLKIQRTERGDSAVYLCASSKTGSDTQYFGPGTRLTVL.

The chain carries TRBV7-2 and TRBJ2-2; D is undetermined. This CDR3 spans 11 amino acids. Germline CDR1 SGHTA, CDR2 FQGNSA. V gave up 5 bases and J gave up 8 bases, with 6 bases separating them. The CDR3 loop reads CASSANGELFF. DNA of the CDR3: TGTGCCAGCAGCGCTAATGGGGAGCTGTTTTTT.

This clone has just one count. The chain recombines TRBV11-3 with TRBJ1-1, with 9 bases matching TRBD1. After removal of 5 bases from V and 0 bases from J, the junction contained 4 bases not matched to a gene. Germline V gene lookup returns CDR1 SGHNT and CDR2 YENEEA. The CDR3 has 15 amino acids. The CDR3 sequence: CASSLGTGMNTEAFF. Written as DNA, the CDR3 is TGTGCCAGCAGCCTCGGGACAGGGATGAACACTGAAGCTTTCTTT. The variable domain in full, with the rest retrieved from reference TRBV11-3 and TRBJ1-1, is EAGVVQSPRYKIIEKKQPVAFWCNPISGHNTLYWYLQNLGQGPELLIRYENEEAVDDSQLPKDRFSAERLKGVDSTLKIQPAELGDSAVYLCASSLGTGMNTEAFFGQGTRLTVV.

The chain uses TRBV29-1 and TRBJ1-1, with TRBD1 as a possible D gene (5 bases). The CDR3 extends over 15 amino acids. Germline V gives CDR1 SQVTM, CDR2 ANQGSEA. The ends were cut back, 4 bases at V and 1 base at J, with 16 bases in the middle. The CDR3 DNA sequence: TGCAGCGTTGTAGGGGTACAGATGTCGAACACTGAAGCTTTCTTT. Translated, it gives CSVVGVQMSNTEAFF. Looking up the rest from reference TRBV29-1 and TRBJ1-1 gives the full variable domain: SAVISQKPSRDICQRGTSLTIQCQVDSQVTMMFWYRQQPGQSLTLIATANQGSEATYESGFVIDKFPISRPNLTFSTLTVSNMSPEDSSIYLCSVVGVQMSNTEAFFGQGTRLTVV.

This chain links TRBV30 with TRBJ2-3; 9 bases are a match to TRBD1. This CDR3 comprises 16 residues. Germline lookup yields CDR1 GTSNPN and CDR2 SVGIG (reference sequence). J lost 0 bases, V lost 3 bases, and 7 bases had no gene match. This CDR3 reads CAWSTGTGLSTDTQYF. The CDR3 nucleotides are TGTGCCTGGAGCACCGGGACAGGGCTTAGCACAGATACGCAGTATTTT.

This chain uses TRBV5-1 with TRBJ1-2; tentative D call: TRBD1 (5 bases). The CDR3 has 13 residues. Trimming stripped 1 base from V and 8 bases from J, with 12 bases between. Germline values: CDR1 SGHRS, CDR2 YFSETQ. The CDR3 DNA sequence: TGCGCCAGCAGCTTGTCCAGGGTACAGGGCTACACCTTC. Its translation: CASSLSRVQGYTF.

The chain employs TRBV29-1 and TRBJ2-7; 8 nucleotides agree with TRBD1. Per germline, CDR1 SQVTM and CDR2 ANQGSEA. The V segment lost 3 bases and the J segment 3 bases; nucleotides outside the gene matches: 7. The CDR3 runs 14 residues. This CDR3 is CSVEGDRTNYEQYF. CDR3 nucleotide sequence: TGCAGCGTTGAGGGGGACAGGACAAACTACGAGCAGTACTTC.

The chain couples TRBV6-6 to TRBJ2-3, with 10 bases aligning to TRBD2. The V gene's germline CDR1 is MNHNY and CDR2 SVGAGI (reference sequence). The CDR3 is 16 residues long. The junction had 5 bases not matched to a gene; V was cut back by 2 bases and J by 3 bases. The CDR3 protein is CASSYLAGEGTDTQYF. As DNA, the CDR3 is TGTGCCAGCAGTTACCTAGCGGGAGAGGGTACAGATACGCAGTATTTT.

This clone was counted once. V usage is TRBV7-8 and J usage is TRBJ1-4; 8 bases align to TRBD1. This CDR3 is 17 amino acids long. Looked up from germline, CDR1 is SGHVS and CDR2 is FQNEAQ. Trimming took 5 bases from V and 7 from J; bases not matched to a gene: 15. The CDR3: CASSPTPGQGAAEKLFF. CDR3 nucleotide sequence: TGTGCCAGCAGCCCGACGCCCGGACAGGGTGCGGCTGAAAAACTGTTTTTT.

The genes are TRBV6-1 and TRBJ2-7; tentative D call: TRBD2 (5 bases). With 6 bases removed from V and 4 bases from J, the gap between germline ends came to 13 bases. CDR1 MNHNS and CDR2 SASEGT come from the germline V gene. The CDR3 spans 13 residues. The CDR3 sequence: CASSREPPYEQYF. The CDR3 region has the DNA TGTGCCAGCAGCCGGGAACCCCCATACGAGCAGTACTTC.

This chain connects TRBV11-3 to TRBJ1-1; D call uncertain. This CDR3 comprises 11 residues. V was pared by 1 base and J by 10 bases, with 7 bases between. CDR1 SGHNT and CDR2 YENEEA come from the germline V gene. The CDR3 is CASSLGAAAFF. The CDR3 DNA reads TGTGCCAGCAGCTTAGGGGCTGCAGCTTTCTTT.

The rearrangement joins TRBV5-6 to TRBJ2-3, with a weak D call TRBD1 (6 bases). The CDR3 covers 15 residues. CDR1 is SGHDT, CDR2 YYEEEE, per germline. The germline V and J ends were trimmed by 0 bases and 4 bases, with 12 bases remaining between them. CDR3 residues: CASSLAQGGADTQYF. Here the CDR3 DNA reads TGTGCCAGCAGCTTGGCCCAAGGGGGAGCAGATACGCAGTATTTT. The complete variable domain, with remaining parts taken from reference TRBV5-6 and TRBJ2-3, reads DAGVTQSPTHLIKTRGQQVTLRCSPKSGHDTVSWYQQALGQGPQFIFQYYEEEERQRGNFPDRFSGHQFPNYSSELNVNALLLGDSALYLCASSLAQGGADTQYFGPGTRLTVL.

As concerns this clone: An end of the junction does not agree with germline; a read error may underlie this. The V and J genes are TRBV14 and TRBJ1-2; D possibly corresponds to TRBD1 (6 bases). This CDR3 comprises 15 residues. From germline, CDR1 is SGHDN and CDR2 FVKESK. CDR3 sequence reads: CASSQTGNPGYGYAF. The CDR3 region has the DNA TGTGCCAGCAGCCAAACAGGGAATCCGGGGTATGGCTACGCCTTC.